This entry lists 5 T cell receptor beta chains sequenced from one sample in a study of cytotoxic CD8 clonotypes in ibrutinib-treated CLL. Libraries were prepared by immunoSEQ multiplex PCR; TCRdb keeps only in-frame clonotypes and omits some of them. The repertoire includes around 140,000 clones, 60% to 80% of them detected once, and about 27% sits in the top ten. The sequencing here drew on PBMCs, taken after 12 months of ibrutinib treatment. All receptors derive from a human donor with chronic lymphocytic leukemia.

The chain uses TRBV10-1 and TRBJ2-3; TRBD2 is a possible D gene (6 bases). The ends were cut back, 2 bases at V and 6 bases at J, with 15 bases in the middle. Germline lookup yields CDR1 WNHNN and CDR2 SYGVQD (reference sequence). CDR3 length: 15 residues. CDR3 bases: TGCGCCAGCAGTGAGCTCGGGGACTTGGGGGATACGCAGTATTTT. This gives the protein CASSELGDLGDTQYF.

V gene TRBV11-1 combines with J gene TRBJ2-7, with 9 positions matching TRBD1. J was trimmed by 3 bases and V by 0 bases; bases with no gene match: 3. The germline gives CDR1 SGHAT, CDR2 FQDESV (reference sequence). The CDR3 has 15 residues. The CDR3 DNA reads as TGTGCCAGCAGCTTAGCCGGACAGGGGCTCTACGAGCAGTACTTC. Amino acids: CASSLAGQGLYEQYF.

The genes are TRBV7-3 and TRBJ2-5, with D possibly being TRBD2 (8 bases). Germline V gives CDR1 SGHTA, CDR2 FQGTGA. V was trimmed by 5 bases and J by 4 bases, leaving 17 bases between them. The CDR3 covers 15 residues. In DNA, the CDR3 is TGTGCCAGCAGCCGGGGGGGCACAGGGGTAGAGACCCAGTACTTC. Amino acids: CASSRGGTGVETQYF.

This clone was seen ten or more times. This chain connects TRBV7-3 to TRBJ2-3, with a weak D call TRBD2 (6 bases). Germline V CDR1 and CDR2: SGHTA, FQGTGA. V was trimmed by 5 bases and J by 2 bases, leaving 14 bases between them. This CDR3 contains 15 residues. The CDR3 nucleotides read TGTGCCAGCAGCCACGGGGGACGAAACACAGATACGCAGTATTTT. It codes for CASSHGGRNTDTQYF.

The V gene is TRBV11-3, the J gene TRBJ2-2, with no clear D. The V gene's germline CDR1 is SGHNT and CDR2 YENEEA. This CDR3 region has 13 residues. V gave up 7 bases and J gave up 0 bases, with 6 bases separating them. This chain's CDR3 is CASNLANTGELFF. The CDR3 coding sequence is TGTGCCAGCAACCTAGCGAACACCGGGGAGCTGTTTTTT.